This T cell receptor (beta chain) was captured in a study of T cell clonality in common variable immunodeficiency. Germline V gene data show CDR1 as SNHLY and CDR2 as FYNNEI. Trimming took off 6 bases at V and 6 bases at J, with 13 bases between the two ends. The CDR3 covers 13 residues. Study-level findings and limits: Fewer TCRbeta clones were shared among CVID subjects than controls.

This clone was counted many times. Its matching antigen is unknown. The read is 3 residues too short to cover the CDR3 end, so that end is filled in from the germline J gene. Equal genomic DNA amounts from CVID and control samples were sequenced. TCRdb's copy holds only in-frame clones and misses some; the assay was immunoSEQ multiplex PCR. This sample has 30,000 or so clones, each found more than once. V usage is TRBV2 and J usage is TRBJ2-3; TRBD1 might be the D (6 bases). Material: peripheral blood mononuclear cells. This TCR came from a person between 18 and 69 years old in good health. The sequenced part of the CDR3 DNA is TGTGCCAGCAGGACAGGCCCGGGGGATACG. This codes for CASRTGPGDT. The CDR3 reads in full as CASRTGPGDTQYF. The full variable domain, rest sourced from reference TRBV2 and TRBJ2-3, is EPEVTQTPSHQVTQMGQEVILRCVPISNHLYFYWYRQILGQKVEFLVSFYNNEISEKSEIFDDQFSVERPDGSNFTLKIRSTKLEDSAMYFCASRTGPGDTQYFGPGTRLTVL.